This T cell receptor (beta chain) was found in a study of PD-L1 blockade in urothelial cancer. Study information: Researchers looked at the blood 3 weeks (second dose) and 6 weeks after treatment began. Counts from blood samples showed a median of roughly 140,000 T cells.

TCRdb's table, derived via immunoSEQ multiplex PCR, lists solely in-frame clones and lacks some. The sample includes tens of thousands of clones, roughly 76% of them seen just once. This CDR3 comprises 17 residues. Between the trimmed V and J ends, which lost 4 bases and 1 base, there was a span of 17 bases. CDR1 is MGHRA and CDR2 is YSYEKL in the germline V gene. The sequence derives from a man aged 50 to 59 with urothelial cancer. The input for sequencing was PBMCs, taken around atezolizumab (anti-PD-L1) treatment. The V call is TRBV4-1, the J call TRBJ2-1; maybe TRBD2 (5 bases). CDR3 residues: CASSLTSTGGSYNEQFF. In DNA, the CDR3 is TGCGCCAGCAGCCTGACCTCCACCGGAGGATCCTACAATGAGCAGTTCTTC.